This TCR beta chain was captured by sequencing in a study of metastatic and nonmetastatic thyroid tumors. Study in general: From malignant and benign thyroid patients, repertoires in blood and in tumor or nodule tissue were compared.

In the authors' workflow: Between-group CDR3 differences, defined by clinicopathological status, yielded a distant-metastasis classifier for papillary thyroid cancer. MiXCR re-clonotyped the PCR reads for TCRdb. TCRdb, not the original authors, processed these V and J calls. The data show approximately 6,600 clones, about 33% seen once. All patients reached thyroid surgery having received no treatment beforehand. Notes on the study in general: It was reported that TCR beta diversity was significantly higher in malignant thyroid tumors than benign nodules, in blood and tumor.

The CDR3 has 13 residues. Germline V gives CDR1 MDHEN, CDR2 SYDVKM. Trimming shortened V by 8 bases and J by 7 bases, and 12 bases separated the two germline ends. As regards this clone: The target antigen is unknown.

The clonotype comes from a female donor with papillary thyroid cancer or a benign thyroid nodule (not recorded which). Some clones in this sample may be carry-over from other donors' samples. The chain employs TRBV28 and TRBJ1-6; tentative D call: TRBD1 (5 bases). What was sequenced was adjacent normal tissue. The CDR3 sequence is CASSRDGNSPLHF. The CDR3 bases are TGTGCCAGCTCCCGGGACGGGAATTCACCCCTCCACTTT.